A single sample is the source of the 14 T cell receptor beta chains below, sequenced in a study of vaccination and CD4 T cells after COVID-19. As for treatment: roughly nine-day PBMC culture with coronavirus spike peptide pools or control peptides (ViraFEST assay). Researchers used the Oncomine TCR Beta short-read assay to sequence DNA from cultured CD4+ T cells. TCRdb recomputed calls from the PCR reads with MiXCR, one row per CDR3 protein. The sample yields over 15,000 distinct CDR3 sequences, around 52% seen once. These receptors' antigens are unknown. Here the sequenced sample was CD4+ T cells from blood, cultured in vitro, taken before SARS-CoV-2 vaccination. These receptor sequences come from a human donor who had recovered from COVID-19.

Only a few counts were recorded for this clonotype. The J gene is TRBJ1-5, the V gene TRBV6-1; 7 bases map to TRBD1. In germline, CDR1 is MNHNS, CDR2 SASEGT. Trimming at V came to 5 bases and at J to 3 bases, leaving 7 bases not matched to a gene. CDR3 length equals 15 residues. The CDR3 region has the DNA TGTGCCAGCAGTCGGACAGGAGAATTCAATCAGCCCCAGCATTTT. Translating gives CASSRTGEFNQPQHF.

The CDR3 reads CASSKGIKDSYEQYF. The CDR3 bases are TGTGCCAGTAGCAAGGGGATAAAGGACTCCTACGAGCAGTACTTC. The rearrangement uses TRBV19 and TRBJ2-7; weak D call: TRBD1 (5 bases). Germline V gives CDR1 LNHDA, CDR2 SQIVND (reference sequence). The CDR3 spans 15 residues. The V gene lost 6 bases and the J gene lost 0 bases, with 15 bases spanning the gap.

This chain links TRBV7-2 with TRBJ2-5; TRBD2 matches 8 bases. Germline CDR1 reads SGHTA; CDR2 reads FQGNSA. The CDR3 loop spans 16 amino acids. V lost 1 base, J lost 4 bases, and 8 bases stayed unmatched. The CDR3 loop is CASSLGAGGGVETQYF. CDR3 nucleotides: TGTGCCAGCAGCTTAGGTGCGGGAGGTGGTGTAGAGACCCAGTACTTC.

This chain links TRBV6-2 or TRBV6-3 with TRBJ2-3; D is perhaps TRBD2 (6 bases). Germline CDR1 is MNHEY and CDR2 is SVGEGT. V gave up 6 bases and J gave up 2 bases, with 15 bases separating them. The CDR3 is made up of 15 amino acids. DNA of the CDR3: TGTGCCAGCAGGGAACGGGGCGGGGTCACAGATACGCAGTATTTT. Translated, it gives CASRERGGVTDTQYF.

This clonotype was recorded only once. This chain joins TRBV20-1 and TRBJ1-1, with D perhaps TRBD1 (5 bases). Germline V gene lookup returns CDR1 DFQATT and CDR2 SNEGSKA (reference sequence). CDR3 length equals 14 residues. V lost 0 bases and J lost 4, with 12 bases in between. CDR3 nucleotides: TGCAGTGCTAGAGACAGGGTGAAGTCCACTGAAGCTTTCTTT. Translating it yields CSARDRVKSTEAFF.

The table lists this clonotype with a few counts. This chain uses TRBV20-1 with TRBJ1-5, with D perhaps matching TRBD1 (5 bases). Trimming removed 1 base at V and 4 bases at J, with 8 bases between. There are 13 residues in the CDR3. Per germline, CDR1 DFQATT and CDR2 SNEGSKA (reference sequence). CDR3 nucleotides: TGCAGTGCTAGAGGGGGCCGGAATCAGCCCCAGCATTTT. Translating gives CSARGGRNQPQHF.

This clonotype turned up a few times. This chain connects TRBV7-2 to TRBJ1-2, with D perhaps matching TRBD1 (5 bases). The CDR3 has 16 residues. The V and J ends lost 3 bases and 5 bases respectively, with 19 bases between them. Germline V gene lookup returns CDR1 SGHTA and CDR2 FQGNSA. CDR3 sequence: CASSFSSVAGKYGYTF. CDR3 DNA sequence: TGTGCCAGCAGCTTTTCCTCCGTGGCAGGGAAATATGGCTACACCTTC.

The chain carries TRBV7-9 and TRBJ1-1, with a weak D call TRBD1 (5 bases). This CDR3 is built from 14 residues. Trimming stripped 1 base from V and 11 bases from J, with 17 bases between. Germline CDR1 is SEHNR and CDR2 is FQNEAQ (reference sequence). CDR3: CASSLGTGGWEAFF. CDR3 nucleotide sequence: TGTGCCAGCAGCTTAGGAACCGGGGGATGGGAGGCTTTCTTT.

The rearrangement links TRBV6-2 or TRBV6-3 to TRBJ2-3; 9 bases align to TRBD2. Germline values: CDR1 MNHEY, CDR2 SVGEGT. There are 13 residues in the CDR3. Trimming at V came to 10 bases and at J to 1 base, leaving 3 bases not matched to a gene. The CDR3 coding sequence is TGTGCCATTGTAGCGGGGGGCACAGATACGCAGTATTTT. Protein sequence: CAIVAGGTDTQYF.

V usage is TRBV27 and J usage is TRBJ2-3, with 10 bases lining up with TRBD1. V lost 8 bases to trimming and J lost 6 bases; unmatched junction nucleotides: 5. This CDR3 is 13 amino acids long. Per the germline V gene, CDR1 is MNHEY and CDR2 is SMNVEV (reference sequence). The CDR3 is CASVRQGADTQYF. CDR3 sequence (DNA): TGTGCCAGCGTCAGACAGGGGGCGGATACGCAGTATTTT.

The sample holds a few counts of this clonotype. The chain joins TRBV28 to TRBJ1-6; possible D gene TRBD1, 5 bases. Trimming shortened V by 2 bases and J by 8 bases, and 10 bases separated the two germline ends. Germline CDR1 is MDHEN and CDR2 is SYDVKM. This CDR3 is 14 amino acids long. The CDR3: CASSLHGADSPLHF. CDR3 DNA sequence: TGTGCCAGCAGTTTACATGGGGCGGATTCACCCCTCCACTTT.

The rearrangement links TRBV6-2 or TRBV6-3 to TRBJ2-7, with a possible D match to TRBD1 (5 bases). CDR1 and CDR2 (germline): MNHEY, SVGEGT. This CDR3 has 15 amino acids. V was cut by 7 bases and J by 0 bases, with 16 bases left in between. The CDR3 sequence is CASTYSSRDSYEQYF. The CDR3 DNA sequence: TGTGCCAGCACGTACTCCAGCAGGGACTCCTACGAGCAGTACTTC.

This chain joins TRBV6-1 and TRBJ1-1; TRBD1 matches 8 bases. Germline V gene data show CDR1 as MNHNS and CDR2 as SASEGT. V gave up 6 bases and J gave up 1 base; unmatched junction bases: 7. CDR3 length equals 15 residues. CDR3 residues: CASRRQGLPNTEAFF. The CDR3 bases are TGTGCCAGCAGGCGACAGGGGCTCCCGAACACTGAAGCTTTCTTT.

The rearrangement uses TRBV6-1 and TRBJ2-2, with D perhaps TRBD1 (6 bases). V lost 6 bases, J lost 4 bases, and 15 bases lay in between. Per germline, CDR1 MNHNS and CDR2 SASEGT. This CDR3 is built from 15 residues. The CDR3, as DNA: TGTGCCAGCAGACGGGACAACCCCGCCACCGGGGAGCTGTTTTTT. The encoded protein is CASRRDNPATGELFF.